A selection of T cell receptor beta chains follows, all from one sample in a study of blood T cell repertoires in COVID-19. Profiling relied on immunoSEQ multiplex PCR, and the TCRdb table lists in-frame clones only, not all of them. The sample has more than 150,000 clones, 65% to 90% seen once. Sequencing input: peripheral blood. All receptors come from a man between 60 and 70 years old with acute or convalescent COVID-19. CDR3s include the opening cysteine and the closing phenylalanine or tryptophan. Fields, in order: V gene, D gene, clone size, CDR3 length, J gene, CDR3 protein, CDR3 DNA. The D gene is left open where the match is weak. Clone size is given for some rows only: seen once, a few or many times, or a class if the clone is expanded.

v_call: TRBV5-6
d_call: -
clone_size: -
cdr3_length: 15
j_call: TRBJ2-1
cdr3_aa: CASSLDTAWYNEQFF
cdr3_nt: TGTGCCAGCAGCCTGGACACCGCCTGGTACAATGAGCAGTTCTTC

v_call: TRBV10-1
d_call: -
clone_size: -
cdr3_length: 13
j_call: TRBJ1-3
cdr3_aa: CASSPSSGNTIYF
cdr3_nt: TGCGCCAGCAGTCCGAGCTCTGGAAACACCATATATTTT

v_call: TRBV28
d_call: -
clone_size: -
cdr3_length: 14
j_call: TRBJ1-2
cdr3_aa: CASRRVGGNYGYTF
cdr3_nt: TGTGCCAGCAGGCGGGTGGGGGGGAACTATGGCTACACCTTC

v_call: TRBV5-1
d_call: -
clone_size: -
cdr3_length: 14
j_call: TRBJ1-5
cdr3_aa: CASSPAEGYQPQHF
cdr3_nt: TGCGCCAGCAGCCCGGCCGAGGGATATCAGCCCCAGCATTTT

v_call: TRBV5-4
d_call: -
clone_size: -
cdr3_length: 15
j_call: TRBJ1-6
cdr3_aa: CASSLADFGSSPLHF
cdr3_nt: TGTGCCAGCAGCTTGGCAGACTTTGGAAGTTCACCCCTCCACTTT

v_call: TRBV4-1
d_call: TRBD1
clone_size: -
cdr3_length: 15
j_call: TRBJ1-4
cdr3_aa: CASSQQDRGDEKLFF
cdr3_nt: TGCGCCAGCAGCCAACAGGACAGGGGGGATGAAAAACTGTTTTTT

v_call: TRBV28
d_call: -
clone_size: -
cdr3_length: 12
j_call: TRBJ1-5
cdr3_aa: CASSFRDQPQHF
cdr3_nt: TGTGCCAGCAGTTTCCGAGATCAGCCCCAGCATTTT

v_call: TRBV28
d_call: TRBD2
clone_size: once
cdr3_length: 16
j_call: TRBJ2-7
cdr3_aa: CASSTLDGTSGNEQYF
cdr3_nt: TGTGCCAGCAGTACCTTAGACGGGACTAGCGGGAACGAGCAGTACTTC

v_call: TRBV24-1
d_call: TRBD1
clone_size: -
cdr3_length: 13
j_call: TRBJ1-2
cdr3_aa: CATSQDREDGYTF
cdr3_nt: TGTGCCACCAGCCAGGACAGGGAGGATGGCTACACCTTC

v_call: TRBV6-5
d_call: -
clone_size: -
cdr3_length: 13
j_call: TRBJ1-1
cdr3_aa: CASSYSGHTEAFF
cdr3_nt: TGTGCCAGCAGTTACTCGGGGCACACTGAAGCTTTCTTT

v_call: TRBV28
d_call: TRBD1
clone_size: -
cdr3_length: 18
j_call: TRBJ2-3
cdr3_aa: CASSLWQGEGSETDTQYF
cdr3_nt: TGTGCCAGCAGTTTGTGGCAGGGGGAAGGTTCAGAAACAGATACGCAGTATTTT

v_call: TRBV12-3/TRBV12-4
d_call: -
clone_size: -
cdr3_length: 12
j_call: TRBJ2-7
cdr3_aa: CASSGGYYEQYF
cdr3_nt: TGTGCCAGCAGTGGGGGGTATTACGAGCAGTACTTC

v_call: TRBV24-1
d_call: TRBD2
clone_size: -
cdr3_length: 17
j_call: TRBJ2-1
cdr3_aa: CATSAPSLGLAGGGQFF
cdr3_nt: TGTGCCACCAGTGCCCCCTCCCTGGGACTAGCGGGCGGCGGGCAGTTCTTC

v_call: TRBV24-1
d_call: -
clone_size: once
cdr3_length: 12
j_call: TRBJ1-4
cdr3_aa: CATSDTQGKLFF
cdr3_nt: TGTGCCACCAGTGACACACAGGGAAAACTGTTTTTT